Shown below are 25 T cell receptor beta chains from a single sample sequenced in a study of vaccination effects on CD4 cells after COVID-19 (dated by TCRdb to between 2020 and 2023). Libraries were made using the immunoSEQ multiplex PCR assay. TCRdb obtained this table from immuneACCESS and retained in-frame rearrangements with V and J assigned. These tables miss some clones; where compared with another copy, unresolved V genes account for less than half of the shortfall, and the remainder is unexplained. Within this sample are roughly 70,000 clones, with 76% of them counted one time only. The top ten constitute around 0.9% of the sample. To identify antigen-specific CD4+ T cell clonotypes by their expansion, the ViraFEST assay first stimulated PBMC with viral peptide pools and then applied TCR sequencing. After 10 days of culture, CD4+ T cells were isolated with the EasySep CD4+ T cell isolation kit. Each participant received two doses of an mRNA SARS-CoV-2 vaccine, either BNT162b2 or mRNA-1273.

Their cognate antigens are unknown. The sample here was CD4+ T cells from PBMCs cultured with HCoV-OC43 spike peptides, taken after COVID-19 vaccination. The cell subset or site label, read with the paper, signifies: HCoV-OC43 spike overlapping peptide pool stimulation. Every receptor here comes from a human donor who received a COVID-19 vaccine.

This rearrangement joins TRBV19 to TRBJ1-4, with no clear D. Trimming left V 5 bases short and J 3 bases short, with 16 bases between. This CDR3 is built from 16 residues. Germline V gives CDR1 LNHDA, CDR2 SQIVND (reference sequence). The CDR3 sequence is CASSFRLQLSNEKLFF. For the CDR3, the DNA is TGTGCCAGTAGTTTTCGGTTGCAGTTGTCTAATGAAAAACTGTTTTTT. Using reference TRBV19 and TRBJ1-4 for the parts outside the CDR3, the full variable domain is DGGITQSPKYLFRKEGQNVTLSCEQNLNHDAMYWYRQDPGQGLRLIYYSQIVNDFQKGDIAEGYSVSREKKESFPLTVTSAQKNPTAFYLCASSFRLQLSNEKLFFGSGTQLSVL.

Relative to its sample, this clone is medium-sized. The V gene is TRBV3-1 (or the pseudogene TRBV3-2), the J gene TRBJ2-4, with 10 bases fitting TRBD1. The CDR3 is made up of 16 amino acids. CDR1 LGHDT and CDR2 YNNKEL come from the germline V gene (reference sequence). Trimming at V came to 1 base and at J to 3 bases, leaving 3 bases not matched to a gene. The CDR3 sequence: CASSQGDRGDKNIQYF. CDR3 bases: TGTGCCAGCAGCCAAGGGGACAGGGGAGACAAAAACATTCAGTACTTC.

J is TRBJ2-3 and V is TRBV11-2; D not certain. The ends were cut back, 7 bases at V and 5 bases at J, with 7 bases in the middle. Germline V gene data show CDR1 as SGHAT and CDR2 as FQNNGV. The CDR3 consists of 11 residues. CDR3 bases: TGTGCCAGCAACCGGGTAGATACGCAGTATTTT. It encodes CASNRVDTQYF.

This chain connects TRBV28 to TRBJ2-7; D gene uncertain. The germline V gene has CDR1 MDHEN and CDR2 SYDVKM. V dropped 3 bases and J dropped 2 bases, with 8 bases sitting between them. This CDR3 spans 13 amino acids. The CDR3: CASSFGNAYEQYV. The CDR3 nucleotides are TGTGCCAGCAGTTTTGGGAATGCCTACGAGCAGTACGTC.

V gene TRBV11-1 combines with J gene TRBJ2-3; 7 bases fit TRBD2. The CDR3 is 15 amino acids. Germline V gives CDR1 SGHAT, CDR2 FQDESV (reference sequence). The V segment lost 1 base and the J segment 6 bases; nucleotides outside the gene matches: 7. DNA for the CDR3: TGTGCCAGCAGCTTAGGGGGGGGGAGAATCGATACGCAGTATTTT. As protein: CASSLGGGRIDTQYF.

The chain uses TRBV27 and TRBJ2-5; either TRBD1 or TRBD2 may fit D (5 bases each). V lost 5 bases to trimming and J lost 0 bases, with 13 bases between them. The CDR3 runs 15 residues. Germline CDR1 and CDR2: MNHEY and SMNVEV (reference sequence). The CDR3 protein is CASSPGTTNQETQYF. The DNA for the CDR3 is TGTGCCAGCAGTCCCGGGACGACGAACCAAGAGACCCAGTACTTC.

The chain joins TRBV6-6 to TRBJ1-5; 11 bases line up with TRBD1. Germline V gene sequence: CDR1 MNHNY, CDR2 SVGAGI (reference sequence). V shed 2 bases and J 6 bases; nucleotides not matched to a gene: 6. The CDR3 is made up of 16 amino acids. The CDR3: CASSYPGTGGGQPQHF. The DNA for the CDR3 is TGTGCCAGCAGTTACCCAGGGACAGGGGGTGGTCAGCCCCAGCATTTT.

The V and J genes are TRBV6-5 and TRBJ2-5, with D perhaps TRBD2 (7 bases). This CDR3 has 16 residues. Germline lookup yields CDR1 MNHEY and CDR2 SVGAGI. V lost 4 bases, J lost 4 bases, and 19 bases lay in between. The chain's CDR3 is CASSWGTGGSGETQYF. The DNA for the CDR3 is TGTGCCAGCAGTTGGGGGACGGGGGGCAGTGGAGAGACCCAGTACTTC.

This chain connects TRBV15 to TRBJ2-7, with 7 bases identical to TRBD1. The V segment lost 6 bases and the J segment 3 bases; nucleotides outside the gene matches: 5. CDR3 size: 13 residues. Germline CDR1 reads LNHNV; CDR2 reads YYDKDF (reference sequence). The CDR3 here is CATRRDRDYEQYV. CDR3 bases: TGTGCCACCAGACGAGACAGGGACTACGAGCAGTACGTC.

This clone was seen just once. The rearrangement links TRBV19 to TRBJ1-4; TRBD1 might be the D (6 bases). V shed 4 bases and J shed 5 bases, with 11 bases lying between them. This CDR3 comprises 14 residues. The V gene's germline CDR1 is LNHDA and CDR2 SQIVND (reference sequence). CDR3 sequence: CASSRQVRNEKLFF. The DNA for the CDR3 is TGTGCCAGTAGTAGACAGGTTAGGAATGAAAAACTGTTTTTT.

The chain has TRBV28 and TRBJ1-6; D unresolved. V lost 6 bases and J lost 1, with 10 bases in between. Germline values: CDR1 MDHEN, CDR2 SYDVKM. CDR3 length: 15 amino acids. The CDR3 loop is CASRADGSYNSPLHF. CDR3 bases: TGTGCCAGCAGGGCAGACGGGTCCTATAATTCACCCCTCCACTTT.

V usage is TRBV7-2 and J usage is TRBJ1-3; no clear D. Trimming pared 1 base from V and 0 bases from J, leaving 7 bases between. From germline, CDR1 is SGHTA and CDR2 FQGNSA. The CDR3 has 15 residues. CDR3 bases: TGTGCCAGCAGCTTAGACTCAGACTCTGGAAACACCATATATTTT. It codes for CASSLDSDSGNTIYF.

CDR3 in amino acids: CASSSRGTPNTGELFF. The CDR3 DNA sequence: TGTGCCAGCAGTTCTCGCGGGACGCCGAACACCGGGGAGCTGTTTTTT. The chain is built from TRBV6-2 or TRBV6-3 and TRBJ2-2; D perhaps matches TRBD2 (6 bases). This CDR3 comprises 16 residues. V lost 4 bases to trimming and J lost 0 bases, with 12 bases between them. The germline gives CDR1 MNHEY, CDR2 SVGEGT.

This chain uses TRBV25-1 with TRBJ1-2; D unclear. With 2 bases removed from V and 7 bases from J, the gap between germline ends came to 11 bases. Germline CDR1 and CDR2: MGHDK and SYGVNS. This CDR3 is 13 amino acids long. CDR3 residues: CASSEQNSFGYTF. CDR3 DNA: TGTGCCAGCAGTGAACAGAATTCCTTTGGCTACACCTTC.

The chain joins TRBV24-1 to TRBJ2-5; maybe TRBD1 (6 bases). This CDR3 has 14 residues. Germline lookup yields CDR1 KGHDR and CDR2 SFDVKD. V was clipped by 4 bases and J by 2 bases, with 10 bases between them. The CDR3 DNA sequence: TGTGCCACCAGTGACCGCGGACAGCAAGAGACCCAGTACTTC. Its protein product is CATSDRGQQETQYF.

This chain connects TRBV5-1 to TRBJ2-2; D is unclear. CDR3 size: 15 residues. CDR1 and CDR2 from the germline V gene are SGHRS and YFSETQ. Trimming left V 0 bases short and J 3 bases short, with 9 bases between. CDR3 DNA sequence: TGCGCCAGCAGCTTGGGGGCCTCGGACACCGGGGAGCTGTTTTTT. It encodes CASSLGASDTGELFF.

This clone was seen more than once but under ten times. This chain joins TRBV14 and TRBJ2-3, with 7 bases matching TRBD2. V was pared by 4 bases and J by 1 base, with 5 bases of the junction left unmatched. The CDR3 contains 15 residues. Looked up from germline, CDR1 is SGHDN and CDR2 is FVKESK. CDR3 amino acids: CASSRRGTRTDTQYF. DNA of the CDR3: TGTGCCAGCAGCCGGCGGGGGACCCGCACAGATACGCAGTATTTT.

The chain links TRBV18 to TRBJ2-1, with 9 bases identical to TRBD1. The CDR3 has 16 amino acids. Trimming cost V 2 bases and J 2 bases; bases outside gene matches: 4. CDR1 and CDR2 from the germline V gene are KGHSH and LQKENI. CDR3 nucleotide sequence: TGTGCCAGCTCACCAGGATGGGACAGGGCCTACAATGAGCAGTTCTTC. Protein: CASSPGWDRAYNEQFF.

J is TRBJ1-2 and V is TRBV27, with TRBD1 matching over 11 bases. The V and J ends lost 5 bases and 3 bases, in that order; junction bases with no gene match: 5. The CDR3 contains 15 residues. Per the germline V gene, CDR1 is MNHEY and CDR2 is SMNVEV (reference sequence). CDR3 loop: CASSNRTGGDYGYTF. The CDR3 nucleotides are TGTGCCAGCAGTAACCGGACAGGGGGCGACTATGGCTACACCTTC.

The CDR3 region has the DNA TGTGCCAGCAGTCGTAGTAGGGGGACTCAGGGTGGGGGGGAGACCCAGTACTTC. It codes for CASSRSRGTQGGGETQYF. V and J are TRBV6-6 and TRBJ2-5; either TRBD1 or TRBD2 may supply D (6 bases each). Trimming stripped 5 bases from V and 5 bases from J, with 27 bases between. This CDR3 is 18 amino acids long. Germline V gene lookup returns CDR1 MNHNY and CDR2 SVGAGI (reference sequence).

This clone was counted once. V usage is TRBV2 and J usage is TRBJ2-7; D gene uncertain. This CDR3 is built from 12 residues. The V end lost 1 base, the J end lost 3 bases, and 4 bases lay between the germline ends. CDR1 and CDR2 (germline): SNHLY, FYNNEI. CDR3 DNA: TGTGCCAGCAGTGAAGGTGGCTACGAGCAGTACGTC. This codes for CASSEGGYEQYV.

A note on this clone: One junction end disagrees with the germline gene, perhaps due to a read error. CDR3 DNA: TGCGCCAGCAGCCAAGATTCTGGACAGGGAGGGGCGAAGGTTTTT. This gives the protein CASSQDSGQGGAKVF. The chain couples TRBV4-3 to TRBJ1-4, with 8 nucleotides matching TRBD1. This CDR3 contains 15 residues. Germline CDR1 is LGHNA and CDR2 is YSLEER.

The chain joins TRBV4-1 to TRBJ1-2, with D unclear. This CDR3 has 15 residues. V lost 2 bases and J 4 bases, leaving 14 bases between the germline ends. Germline CDR1 reads MGHRA; CDR2 reads YSYEKL. CDR3 region: CASSQFLPLSYGYTF. CDR3 DNA sequence: TGCGCCAGCAGCCAATTCCTACCTCTGTCCTATGGCTACACCTTC.

CDR3 region: CATSDLGAGETQYF. DNA of the CDR3: TGTGCCACCAGTGATTTGGGGGCTGGGGAGACCCAGTACTTC. The chain links TRBV24-1 to TRBJ2-5; D is perhaps TRBD1 (5 bases). CDR3 length equals 14 residues. CDR1 is KGHDR and CDR2 is SFDVKD in the germline V gene. V dropped 0 bases and J dropped 5 bases, with 9 bases sitting between them.

This sequence joins TRBV10-3 and TRBJ2-7; D unresolved. The V gene lost 5 bases and the J gene lost 3 bases, with 8 bases spanning the gap. The CDR3 extends over 12 amino acids. Germline lookup yields CDR1 ENHRY and CDR2 SYGVKD. CDR3 sequence reads: CAISQQNYEQYV. CDR3 nucleotide sequence: TGTGCCATCAGTCAGCAAAACTACGAGCAGTACGTC.